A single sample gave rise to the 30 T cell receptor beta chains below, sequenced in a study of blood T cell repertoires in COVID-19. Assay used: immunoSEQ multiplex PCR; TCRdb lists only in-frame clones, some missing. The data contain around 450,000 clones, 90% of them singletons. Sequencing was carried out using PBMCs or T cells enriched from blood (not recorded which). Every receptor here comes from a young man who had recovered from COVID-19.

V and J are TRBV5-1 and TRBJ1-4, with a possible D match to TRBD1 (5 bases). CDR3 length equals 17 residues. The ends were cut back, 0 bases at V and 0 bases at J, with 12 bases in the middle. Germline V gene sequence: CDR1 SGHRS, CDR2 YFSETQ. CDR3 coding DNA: TGCGCCAGCAGCTTGGATCTTGGGGCGGCAACTAATGAAAAACTGTTTTTT. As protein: CASSLDLGAATNEKLFF.

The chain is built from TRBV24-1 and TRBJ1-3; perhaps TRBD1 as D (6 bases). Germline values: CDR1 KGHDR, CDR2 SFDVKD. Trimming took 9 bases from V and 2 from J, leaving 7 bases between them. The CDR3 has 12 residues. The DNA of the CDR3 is TGTGCCACCGAGGGGGCTGGAAACACCATATATTTT. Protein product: CATEGAGNTIYF.

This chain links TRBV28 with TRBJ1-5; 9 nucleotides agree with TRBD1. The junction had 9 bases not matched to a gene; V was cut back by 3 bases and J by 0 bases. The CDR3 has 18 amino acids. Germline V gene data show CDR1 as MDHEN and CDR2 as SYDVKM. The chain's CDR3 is CASSFGQGKRLSNQPQHF. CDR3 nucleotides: TGTGCCAGCAGTTTCGGACAGGGGAAGCGTCTTAGCAATCAGCCCCAGCATTTT.

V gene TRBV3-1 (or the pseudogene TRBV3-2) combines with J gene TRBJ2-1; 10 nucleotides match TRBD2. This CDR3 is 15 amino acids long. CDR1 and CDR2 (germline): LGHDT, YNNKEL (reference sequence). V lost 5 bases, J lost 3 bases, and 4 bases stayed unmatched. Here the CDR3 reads CASSYWTSGYNEQFF. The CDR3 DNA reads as TGTGCCAGCAGCTATTGGACTAGCGGCTACAATGAGCAGTTCTTC.

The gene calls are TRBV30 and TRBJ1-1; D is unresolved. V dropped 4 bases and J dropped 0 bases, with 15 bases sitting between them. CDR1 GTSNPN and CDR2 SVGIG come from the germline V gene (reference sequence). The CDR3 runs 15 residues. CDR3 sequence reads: CAWITTRRLNTEAFF. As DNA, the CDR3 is TGTGCCTGGATTACGACAAGAAGATTGAACACTGAAGCTTTCTTT.

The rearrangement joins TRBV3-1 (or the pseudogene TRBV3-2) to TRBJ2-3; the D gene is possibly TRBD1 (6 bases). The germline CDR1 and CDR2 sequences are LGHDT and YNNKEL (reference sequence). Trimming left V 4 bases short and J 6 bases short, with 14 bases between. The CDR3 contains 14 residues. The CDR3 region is CASSPGQKGDTQYF. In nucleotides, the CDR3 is TGTGCCAGCAGCCCCGGACAGAAGGGGGATACGCAGTATTTT.

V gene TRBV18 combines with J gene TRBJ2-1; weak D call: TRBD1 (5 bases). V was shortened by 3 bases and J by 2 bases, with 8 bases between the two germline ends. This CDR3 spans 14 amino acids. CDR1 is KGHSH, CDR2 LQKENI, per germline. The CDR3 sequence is CASSPPGTYNEQFF. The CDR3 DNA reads TGTGCCAGCTCACCGCCAGGGACCTACAATGAGCAGTTCTTC.

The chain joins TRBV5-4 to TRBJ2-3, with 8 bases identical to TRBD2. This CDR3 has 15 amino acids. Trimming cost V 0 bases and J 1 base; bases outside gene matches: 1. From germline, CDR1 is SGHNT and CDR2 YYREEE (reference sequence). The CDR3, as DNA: TGTGCCAGCAGCTTGGGTAGCGGGGGCACAGATACGCAGTATTTT. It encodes CASSLGSGGTDTQYF.

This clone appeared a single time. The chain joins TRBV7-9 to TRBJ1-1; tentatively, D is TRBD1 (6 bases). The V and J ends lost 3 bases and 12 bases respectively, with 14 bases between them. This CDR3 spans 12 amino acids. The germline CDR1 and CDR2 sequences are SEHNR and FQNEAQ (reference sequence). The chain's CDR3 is CASSFGDTGTFF. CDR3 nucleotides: TGTGCCAGCAGCTTTGGGGACACCGGAACTTTCTTT.

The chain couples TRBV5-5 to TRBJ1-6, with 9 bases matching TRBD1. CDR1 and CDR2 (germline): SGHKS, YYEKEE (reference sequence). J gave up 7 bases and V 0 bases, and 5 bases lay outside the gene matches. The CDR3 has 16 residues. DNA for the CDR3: TGTGCCAGCAGCTTGGCCCCGACAGGGGGAAATTCACCCCTCCACTTT. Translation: CASSLAPTGGNSPLHF. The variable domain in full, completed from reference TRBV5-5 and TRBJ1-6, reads DAGVTQSPTHLIKTRGQQVTLRCSPISGHKSVSWYQQVLGQGPQFIFQYYEKEERGRGNFPDRFSARQFPNYSSELNVNALLLGDSALYLCASSLAPTGGNSPLHFGNGTRLTVT.

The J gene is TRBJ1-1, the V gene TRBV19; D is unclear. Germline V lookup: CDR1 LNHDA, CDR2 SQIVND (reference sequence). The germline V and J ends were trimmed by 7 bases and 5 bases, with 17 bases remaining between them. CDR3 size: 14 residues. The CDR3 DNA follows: TGTGCCAGTACCCTGGCATGGAGGGAGACTGAAGCTTTCTTT. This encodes CASTLAWRETEAFF.

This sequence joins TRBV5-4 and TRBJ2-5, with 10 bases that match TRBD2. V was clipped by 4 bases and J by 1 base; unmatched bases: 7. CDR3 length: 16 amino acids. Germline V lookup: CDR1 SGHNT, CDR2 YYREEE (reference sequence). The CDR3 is CASSAGVAGGQETQYF. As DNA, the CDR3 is TGTGCCAGCAGCGCCGGTGTAGCGGGGGGCCAAGAGACCCAGTACTTC.

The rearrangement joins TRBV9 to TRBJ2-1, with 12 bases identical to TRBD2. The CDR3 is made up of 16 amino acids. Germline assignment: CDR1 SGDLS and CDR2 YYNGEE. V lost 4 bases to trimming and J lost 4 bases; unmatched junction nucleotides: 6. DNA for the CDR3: TGTGCCAGCAGCTTGAGACTAGCGGGAGCTTACAATGAGCAGTTCTTC. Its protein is CASSLRLAGAYNEQFF.

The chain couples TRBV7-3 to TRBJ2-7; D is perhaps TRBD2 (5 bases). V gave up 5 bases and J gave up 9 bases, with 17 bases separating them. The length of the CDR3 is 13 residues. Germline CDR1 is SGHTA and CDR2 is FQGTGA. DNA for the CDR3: TGTGCCAGCAGCCGGGATCCCCCTTGGGTGCAGTACTTC. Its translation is CASSRDPPWVQYF. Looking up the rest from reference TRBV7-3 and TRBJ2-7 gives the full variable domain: GAGVSQTPSNKVTEKGKYVELRCDPISGHTALYWYRQSLGQGPEFLIYFQGTGAADDSGLPNDRFFAVRPEGSVSTLKIQRTERGDSAVYLCASSRDPPWVQYFGPGTRLTVT.

CDR3: CSVDGETEAFF. CDR3 DNA: TGCAGCGTTGATGGGGAGACTGAAGCTTTCTTT. The V call is TRBV29-1, the J call TRBJ1-1, with D hard to call. Per germline, CDR1 SQVTM and CDR2 ANQGSEA. CDR3 length: 11 residues. V dropped 3 bases and J dropped 5 bases, with 7 bases sitting between them.

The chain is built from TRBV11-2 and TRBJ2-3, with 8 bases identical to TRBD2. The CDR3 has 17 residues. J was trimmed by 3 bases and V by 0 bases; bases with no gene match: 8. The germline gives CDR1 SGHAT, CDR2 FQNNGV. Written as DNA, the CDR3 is TGTGCCAGCAGCTTAGAGCCCGGGAGGGCCTCGACAGATACGCAGTATTTT. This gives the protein CASSLEPGRASTDTQYF.

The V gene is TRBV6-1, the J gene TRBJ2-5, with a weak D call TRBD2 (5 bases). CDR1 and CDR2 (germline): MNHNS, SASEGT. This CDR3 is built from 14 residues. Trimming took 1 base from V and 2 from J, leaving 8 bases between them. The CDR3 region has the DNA TGTGCCAGCAGTGAAGACCAGCGGCAAGAGACCCAGTACTTC. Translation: CASSEDQRQETQYF.

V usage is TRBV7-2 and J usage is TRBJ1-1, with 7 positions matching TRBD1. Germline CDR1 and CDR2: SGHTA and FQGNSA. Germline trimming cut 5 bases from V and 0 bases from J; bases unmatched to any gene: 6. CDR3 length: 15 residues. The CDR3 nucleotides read TGTGCCAGCAGCCCCCGGACAGGATTGAACACTGAAGCTTTCTTT. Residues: CASSPRTGLNTEAFF.

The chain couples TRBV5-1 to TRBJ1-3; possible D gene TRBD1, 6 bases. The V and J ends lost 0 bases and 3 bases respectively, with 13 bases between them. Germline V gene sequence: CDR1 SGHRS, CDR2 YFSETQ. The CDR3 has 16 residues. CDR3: CASSLAGTGYGNTIYF. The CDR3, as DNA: TGCGCCAGCAGCTTGGCCGGAACAGGGTATGGAAACACCATATATTTT.

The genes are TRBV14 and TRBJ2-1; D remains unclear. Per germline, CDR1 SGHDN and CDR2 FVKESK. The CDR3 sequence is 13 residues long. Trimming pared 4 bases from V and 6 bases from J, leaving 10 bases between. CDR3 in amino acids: CASSLVASNEQFF. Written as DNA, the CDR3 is TGTGCCAGCAGCCTGGTTGCGTCCAATGAGCAGTTCTTC.

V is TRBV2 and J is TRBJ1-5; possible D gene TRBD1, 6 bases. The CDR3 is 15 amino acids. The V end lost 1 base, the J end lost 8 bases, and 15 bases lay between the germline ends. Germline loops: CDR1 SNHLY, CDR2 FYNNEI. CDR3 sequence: CASSEDAPNREPQHF. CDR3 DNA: TGTGCCAGCAGTGAAGATGCTCCCAACAGGGAGCCCCAGCATTTT.

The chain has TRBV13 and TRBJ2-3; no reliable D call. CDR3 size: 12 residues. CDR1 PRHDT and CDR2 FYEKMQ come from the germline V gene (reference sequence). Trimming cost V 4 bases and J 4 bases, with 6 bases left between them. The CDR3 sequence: CASSSLADTQYF. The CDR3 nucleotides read TGTGCCAGCAGCTCCCTAGCAGATACGCAGTATTTT.

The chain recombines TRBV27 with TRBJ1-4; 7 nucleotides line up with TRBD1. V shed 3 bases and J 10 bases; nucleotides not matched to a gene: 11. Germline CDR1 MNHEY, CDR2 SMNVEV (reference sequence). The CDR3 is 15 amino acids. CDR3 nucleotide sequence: TGTGCCAGCAGTTTCACGGCAGGGGGTAGGGGAAAACTGTTTTTT. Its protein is CASSFTAGGRGKLFF.

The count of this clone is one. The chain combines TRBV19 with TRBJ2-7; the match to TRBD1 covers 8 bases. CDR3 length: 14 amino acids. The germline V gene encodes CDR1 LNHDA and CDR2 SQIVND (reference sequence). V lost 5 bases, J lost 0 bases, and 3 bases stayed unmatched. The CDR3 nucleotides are TGTGCCAGTAGTTCAACAGGGGGCTCCTACGAGCAGTACTTC. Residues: CASSSTGGSYEQYF.

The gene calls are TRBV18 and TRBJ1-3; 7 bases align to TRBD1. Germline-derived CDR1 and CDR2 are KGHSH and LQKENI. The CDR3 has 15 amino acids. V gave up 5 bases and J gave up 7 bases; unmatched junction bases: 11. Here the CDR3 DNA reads TGTGCCAGCTCAGAACAGGGGACTCGCGGGAACACCATATATTTT. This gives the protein CASSEQGTRGNTIYF.

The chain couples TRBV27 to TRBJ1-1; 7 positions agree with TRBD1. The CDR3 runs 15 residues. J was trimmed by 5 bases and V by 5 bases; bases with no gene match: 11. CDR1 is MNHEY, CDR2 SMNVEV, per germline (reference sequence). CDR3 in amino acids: CASSAQEGAWTEAFF. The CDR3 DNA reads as TGTGCCAGCAGTGCCCAGGAGGGGGCTTGGACTGAAGCTTTCTTT.

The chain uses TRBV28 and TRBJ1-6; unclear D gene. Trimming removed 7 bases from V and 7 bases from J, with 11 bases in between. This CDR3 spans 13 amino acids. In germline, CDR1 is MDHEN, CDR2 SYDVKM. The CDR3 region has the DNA TGTGCCAGCAATGGGCAGGCCAATTCACCCCTCCACTTT. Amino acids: CASNGQANSPLHF.

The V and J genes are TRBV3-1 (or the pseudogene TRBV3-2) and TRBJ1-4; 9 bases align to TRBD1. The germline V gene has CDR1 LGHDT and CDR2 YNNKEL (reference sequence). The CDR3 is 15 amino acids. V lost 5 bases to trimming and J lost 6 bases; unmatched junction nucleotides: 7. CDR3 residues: CASSYRTGAYEKLFF. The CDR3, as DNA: TGTGCCAGCAGCTACCGGACAGGGGCCTATGAAAAACTGTTTTTT.

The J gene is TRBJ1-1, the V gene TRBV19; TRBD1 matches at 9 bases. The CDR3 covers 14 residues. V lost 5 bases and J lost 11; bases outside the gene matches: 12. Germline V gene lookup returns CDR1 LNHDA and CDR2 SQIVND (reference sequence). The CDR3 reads CASSDTGGGVRAFF. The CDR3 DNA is TGTGCCAGTAGTGATACAGGGGGCGGAGTTCGGGCTTTCTTT. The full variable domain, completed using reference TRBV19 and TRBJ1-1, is DGGITQSPKYLFRKEGQNVTLSCEQNLNHDAMYWYRQDPGQGLRLIYYSQIVNDFQKGDIAEGYSVSREKKESFPLTVTSAQKNPTAFYLCASSDTGGGVRAFFGQGTRLTVV.

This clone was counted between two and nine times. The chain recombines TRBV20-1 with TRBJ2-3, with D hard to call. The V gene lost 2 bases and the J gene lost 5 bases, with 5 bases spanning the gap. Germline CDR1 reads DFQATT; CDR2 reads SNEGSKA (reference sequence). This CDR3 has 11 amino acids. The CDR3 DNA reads TGCAGTGCTAGACTAGTAGATACGCAGTATTTT. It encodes CSARLVDTQYF.